The present T cell receptor beta chain was sequenced within a study of T cells in localized non-small cell lung cancer. V shed 4 bases and J shed 10 bases, with 13 bases lying between them. Germline CDR1 is SNHLY and CDR2 is FYNNEI. The length of the CDR3 is 12 residues. To note about this clone: Its antigen remains unknown.

TCRdb's table, derived via immunoSEQ multiplex PCR, lists solely in-frame clones and lacks some. The sample consists of about 16,000 clones, 90% of them appearing once. Study-level findings and limits: Heterogeneity stays possible, as sequencing covered only one tumor region. Turning up in adjacent lung were a median roughly 62 of the top 100 tumor clones. Longer overall survival was linked to higher blood T cell density. Uninvolved adjacent lung showed the highest T cell clonality, exceeding tumor.

The source is a woman between 35 and 75 years old with stage III lung adenocarcinoma. Sequences were derived from peripheral blood mononuclear cells, sampled before any cancer treatment. The gene calls are TRBV2 and TRBJ1-1, with a possible D match to TRBD1 (6 bases). The CDR3 region is CASSGGGRGAFF. For the CDR3, the DNA is TGTGCCAGCAGTGGAGGGGGGAGAGGAGCTTTCTTT.